This T cell receptor beta chain was obtained from a study of cytomegalovirus exposure and HLA in healthy donors. Study-wide points: The classifier reportedly diagnosed cytomegalovirus status with high sensitivity and specificity. A missense variant in DCLRE1C was later tied to TCR beta V- and J-gene trimming.

Points on this clone: Its cognate antigen is unknown.

A multiplex PCR was run with 60 Vbeta primers and 13 Jbeta primers. Here immunoSEQ multiplex PCR was the method, and the copy in TCRdb shows in-frame clones only, minus some. The sample includes about 120,000 clones, over 60% of them seen just once. The germline gives CDR1 MDHEN, CDR2 SYDVKM. V trimming: 4 bases; J trimming: 4 bases; junction bases outside the gene matches: 2. This CDR3 is 13 amino acids long. The TCR comes from a woman aged 25 to 45 in good health and CMV-seronegative. The chain recombines TRBV28 with TRBJ1-1; 8 bases map to TRBD1. The specimen sequenced was PBMCs. The CDR3 region is CASSSGQGTEAFF. CDR3 DNA: TGTGCCAGCAGTTCCGGACAGGGCACTGAAGCTTTCTTT.